A selection of T cell receptor beta chains follows, all from one sample in a study of blood T cell repertoires in COVID-19. The method was immunoSEQ multiplex PCR; TCRdb's version includes in-frame clones alone and lacks a portion of them. The table lists roughly 150,000 clones, 84% of them singletons. The sample consisted of peripheral blood. Every receptor here comes from a woman older than 75 with COVID-19, enrolled during active disease. CDR3s include the opening cysteine and the closing phenylalanine or tryptophan. A D gene is named only where the DNA matches it firmly. A clone size is listed for some rows: how often the clone was seen (once, few, many), or a class if it is expanded.

TRBD1 TRBJ1-1 TRBV6-6 NA CASRNDRGWDTEAFF TGTGCCAGCAGGAATGACAGGGGATGGGACACTGAAGCTTTCTTT
NA TRBJ2-7 TRBV10-1 NA CASNPDSYSYEQYF TGCGCCAGCAACCCGGACAGTTACTCCTACGAGCAGTACTTC
NA TRBJ2-3 TRBV11-2 NA CASSHYTDTQYF TGTGCCAGCAGTCACTATACAGATACGCAGTATTTT
TRBD1 TRBJ2-3 TRBV20-1 NA CSASPGTGVPDTQYF TGCAGTGCTAGTCCCGGGACAGGGGTTCCAGATACGCAGTATTTT
NA TRBJ1-6 TRBV20-1 once CSASSAGNSPLHF TGCAGTGCTAGTAGTGCAGGGAATTCACCCCTCCACTTT
NA TRBJ2-7 TRBV12-3/TRBV12-4 NA CASGHYEQYF TGTGCCAGCGGCCACTACGAGCAGTACTTC
NA TRBJ1-4 TRBV4-2 NA CASSQELGAYEKLFF TGTGCCAGCAGCCAAGAACTGGGGGCGTATGAAAAACTGTTTTTT
TRBD2 TRBJ2-3 TRBV4-1 few CASSRALAASTDTQYF TGCGCCAGCAGCCGTGCGCTAGCGGCCAGCACAGATACGCAGTATTTT
TRBD1 TRBJ2-2 TRBV7-7 once CASSLDPTGRLFF TGTGCTAGCAGCTTGGACCCGACAGGGCGGCTGTTTTTT
TRBD2 TRBJ2-1 TRBV14 NA CASSHLAGGYNEQFF TGTGCCAGCAGCCACCTAGCGGGAGGCTACAATGAGCAGTTCTTC
NA TRBJ2-2 TRBV6-5 NA CASSPSSTELFF TGTGCCAGCAGTCCTTCTTCTACGGAGCTGTTTTTT
TRBD2 TRBJ2-3 TRBV5-4 NA CASSAGLAGADTQYF TGTGCCAGCAGCGCGGGACTAGCGGGAGCAGATACGCAGTATTTT
NA TRBJ1-2 TRBV21-1 NA CASSKKIRDRGGYTF TGTGCCAGCAGCAAGAAAATCCGGGACAGGGGCGGCTACACCTTC
NA TRBJ1-2 TRBV2 NA CASTLGSYGYTF TGTGCCAGCACCTTGGGCAGCTATGGCTACACCTTC
NA TRBJ1-2 TRBV6-5 NA CASRKGTGKDYGYTF TGTGCCAGCAGAAAAGGTACAGGGAAAGACTATGGCTACACCTTC
TRBD2 TRBJ2-3 TRBV6-1 NA CASSAWDALGLAGDTQYF TGTGCCAGCAGTGCTTGGGACGCTTTGGGACTAGCGGGAGATACGCAGTATTTT
NA TRBJ1-1 TRBV19 NA CASKPTRGSGTEAFF TGTGCCAGTAAACCCACCCGGGGTTCAGGCACTGAAGCTTTCTTT
TRBD2 TRBJ2-3 TRBV7-9 NA CASSFPPSGYTDTQYF TGTGCCAGCAGCTTCCCTCCTAGCGGGTACACAGATACGCAGTATTTT
TRBD1 TRBJ1-1 TRBV6-5 NA CASRDRGFWNTEAFF TGTGCCAGCAGGGACAGGGGTTTTTGGAACACTGAAGCTTTCTTT
NA TRBJ1-4 TRBV6-5 NA CASSYTTGATNEKLFF TGTGCCAGCAGTTACACCACAGGTGCAACTAATGAAAAACTGTTTTTT
NA TRBJ2-1 TRBV29-1 NA CSLRQSLGQFF TGCAGCTTAAGACAGTCGCTTGGGCAGTTCTTC
NA TRBJ2-7 TRBV28 NA CASSSWGEAPPYEQYF TGTGCCAGCAGTAGCTGGGGGGAGGCTCCCCCCTACGAGCAGTACTTC
TRBD2 TRBJ2-1 TRBV5-1 few CASSPIAGGLVEQFF TGCGCCAGCAGCCCAATAGCGGGAGGGCTGGTAGAGCAGTTCTTC
NA TRBJ1-2 TRBV9 NA CASSDGQHSNYGYTF TGTGCCAGCAGCGACGGACAGCACTCTAACTATGGCTACACCTTC
NA TRBJ1-2 TRBV5-6 NA CASSRPWGGSTYGYTF TGTGCCAGCAGTCGCCCGTGGGGGGGCTCAACCTATGGCTACACCTTC
TRBD1 TRBJ1-2 TRBV27 once CASSYQGQGRDGYTF TGTGCCAGCAGTTACCAAGGACAGGGCAGGGATGGCTACACCTTC
TRBD2 TRBJ2-7 TRBV6-2/TRBV6-3 NA CASSKRTSGTSSSYEQYF TGTGCCAGCAGTAAACGGACTAGCGGGACCTCCTCATCCTACGAGCAGTACTTC
TRBD1 TRBJ1-1 TRBV5-1 NA CASRQGWHTEAFF TGCGCCAGCCGACAGGGGTGGCACACTGAAGCTTTCTTT
TRBD1 TRBJ2-3 TRBV20-1 NA CPRDREDTQYF TGCCCCCGGGACAGGGAAGATACGCAGTATTTT
NA TRBJ1-3 TRBV5-4 few CASRQDRSSGNTIYF TGTGCCAGCAGACAGGACCGGAGCTCTGGAAACACCATATATTTT
NA TRBJ2-7 TRBV5-1 NA CASSSDSYEQYF TGCGCCAGCAGCTCGGACAGCTACGAGCAGTACTTC
TRBD1 TRBJ2-3 TRBV7-8 NA CASRPQGATDTQYF TGTGCCAGCAGGCCACAGGGGGCAACAGATACGCAGTATTTT
TRBD1 TRBJ2-7 TRBV28 NA CASSSPHGTGSYEQYF TGTGCCAGCAGTTCTCCCCATGGGACAGGGTCCTACGAGCAGTACTTC
TRBD1 TRBJ1-2 TRBV5-6 NA CASSRDRNNYGYTF TGTGCCAGCAGCCGGGACAGGAATAACTATGGCTACACCTTC
NA TRBJ1-2 TRBV9 few CASSVGSMGPYGYTF TGTGCCAGCAGCGTAGGGTCTATGGGGCCCTATGGCTACACCTTC
TRBD1 TRBJ1-5 TRBV19 NA CASRDSLIYSNQPQHF TGTGCCAGCAGGGACAGCCTAATTTATAGCAATCAGCCCCAGCATTTT
TRBD2 TRBJ2-5 TRBV29-1 NA CSVEPLAGQQETQYF TGCAGCGTTGAACCCCTAGCGGGGCAACAAGAGACCCAGTACTTC
NA TRBJ1-4 TRBV10-2 once CASSDREEKLFF TGCGCCAGCAGTGACCGGGAAGAAAAACTGTTTTTT
NA TRBJ2-2 TRBV10-3 NA CAISESGLTGELFF TGTGCCATCAGTGAGTCGGGCTTAACCGGGGAGCTGTTTTTT
NA TRBJ2-5 TRBV27 NA CASRRLGGDRETQYF TGTGCCAGCAGGAGACTAGGGGGGGACAGGGAGACCCAGTACTTC
NA TRBJ1-4 TRBV30 NA CAWSVRAFEVFF TGTGCCTGGAGTGTGAGGGCTTTCGAGGTGTTTTTT
NA TRBJ2-7 TRBV5-1 once CASSLEGLGVYEQYF TGCGCCAGCAGCTTGGAAGGATTAGGGGTGTACGAGCAGTACTTC
NA TRBJ2-1 TRBV19 NA CASSIASGNEQFF TGTGCCAGTAGTATAGCCTCGGGTAATGAGCAGTTCTTC
NA TRBJ1-2 TRBV6-5 NA CASSYSGRNDGYTF TGTGCCAGCAGTTACTCGGGCAGGAACGATGGCTACACCTTC
TRBD1 TRBJ2-3 TRBV6-2/TRBV6-3 NA CASSYIETGLSDTQYF TGTGCCAGCAGTTACATAGAGACAGGGCTGTCAGATACGCAGTATTTT
NA TRBJ2-3 TRBV24-1 NA CATSDLRQGGADTQYF TGTGCCACCAGTGATTTACGACAGGGAGGTGCAGATACGCAGTATTTT
TRBD1 TRBJ1-2 TRBV6-6 NA CASSSHRGNYGYTF TGTGCCAGCAGTTCACACAGGGGGAACTATGGCTACACCTTC
NA TRBJ1-2 TRBV13 NA CASSLVQGLRGYTF TGTGCCAGCAGCTTAGTACAGGGCCTACGAGGCTACACCTTC
TRBD1 TRBJ1-1 TRBV5-6 NA CASSRYEQGYNTEAFF TGTGCCAGCAGCAGATACGAACAGGGGTACAACACTGAAGCTTTCTTT
TRBD2 TRBJ2-3 TRBV27 NA CASSGLAGGRRDTQYF TGTGCCAGCAGCGGACTAGCGGGAGGTAGGAGAGATACGCAGTATTTT
NA TRBJ2-7 TRBV12-3/TRBV12-4 NA CASSRDSYEQYF TGTGCCAGCAGTCGCGACAGCTACGAGCAGTACTTC
NA TRBJ1-1 TRBV10-1 NA CASSESGQNTEAFF TGCGCCAGCAGTGAGTCTGGACAGAACACTGAAGCTTTCTTT
TRBD1 TRBJ2-7 TRBV7-9 NA CASTRDRIGYEQYF TGTGCCAGCACCCGGGACAGGATTGGGTACGAGCAGTACTTC